A single sample is the source of the 18 T cell receptor beta chains below, sequenced in a study of blood T cell repertoires in COVID-19. Measured with immunoSEQ multiplex PCR; TCRdb has only the in-frame clones, and not every one. The sample lists under 500,000 clones, roughly 85% occurring once. The sample taken for sequencing was PBMCs or T cells enriched from blood (not recorded which). The receptors shown here come from a woman aged 18-35 years with acute COVID-19.

This clone was counted a few times. This sequence joins TRBV4-1 and TRBJ2-5, with D possibly matching TRBD2 (5 bases). Germline loops: CDR1 MGHRA, CDR2 YSYEKL. Trimming shortened V by 0 bases and J by 5 bases, and 13 bases separated the two germline ends. The CDR3 has 15 amino acids. CDR3 amino acids: CASSQDPRGKETQYF. DNA of the CDR3: TGCGCCAGCAGCCAAGACCCACGGGGAAAGGAGACCCAGTACTTC.

The V gene is TRBV19, the J gene TRBJ2-2; D is uncertain. The germline CDR1 and CDR2 sequences are LNHDA and SQIVND (reference sequence). The CDR3 totals 14 residues. The germline V and J ends were trimmed by 4 bases and 5 bases, with 11 bases remaining between them. CDR3 sequence (DNA): TGTGCCAGTAGTACAAACGCGGTGACCGGGGAGCTGTTTTTT. This encodes CASSTNAVTGELFF.

The rearrangement uses TRBV5-8 and TRBJ2-3; a possible D gene is TRBD2 (7 bases). The germline gives CDR1 SGHTS, CDR2 YDEGEE. The CDR3 runs 16 residues. Trimming cost V 1 base and J 6 bases, with 18 bases left between them. Here the CDR3 DNA reads TGTGCCAGCAGCTTGCTAGGGGGGGCCCACCTGGATACGCAGTATTTT. It yields the protein CASSLLGGAHLDTQYF.

This clone has only one observation. J is TRBJ2-1 and V is TRBV6-5; TRBD2 matches at 9 bases. Germline CDR1 is MNHEY and CDR2 is SVGAGI. V shed 5 bases, J shed 9 bases, and the junction held 2 bases outside the gene matches. The CDR3 sequence is 12 residues long. CDR3 DNA sequence: TGTGCCAGCAGTATAGCGGGGGTTGAGCAGTTCTTC. This sequence encodes CASSIAGVEQFF.

This clone was picked up one time. V is TRBV6-1 and J is TRBJ1-1; D is perhaps TRBD1 (5 bases). The CDR3 runs 14 residues. Trimming shortened V by 1 base and J by 4 bases, and 10 bases separated the two germline ends. CDR1 is MNHNS, CDR2 SASEGT, per germline. CDR3 DNA sequence: TGTGCCAGCAGTGAAGTGGGGGGTAGCACTGAAGCTTTCTTT. Encoded protein: CASSEVGGSTEAFF.

This chain joins TRBV19 and TRBJ2-7, with 12 bases aligning to TRBD2. Trimming at V came to 3 bases and at J to 5 bases, leaving 5 bases not matched to a gene. The CDR3 runs 15 residues. Germline V gene lookup returns CDR1 LNHDA and CDR2 SQIVND (reference sequence). The CDR3, as DNA: TGTGCCAGTAGTATCATGGGACTAGCGGGCAACGAGCAGTACTTC. Amino acid sequence: CASSIMGLAGNEQYF.

This chain uses TRBV11-3 with TRBJ2-3; a weak D match, TRBD2 (5 bases). Trimming took 6 bases from V and 0 from J, leaving 10 bases between them. Germline V gives CDR1 SGHNT, CDR2 YENEEA. The CDR3 runs 14 residues. CDR3 DNA sequence: TGTGCCAGCAGTAACCGGGGAAGCACAGATACGCAGTATTTT. Amino acids: CASSNRGSTDTQYF.

The CDR3 DNA reads as TGTGCCAGCTCACAGAGGGACGAGCAGTACTTC. This encodes CASSQRDEQYF. The chain carries TRBV18 and TRBJ2-7; weak D call: TRBD2 (5 bases). Trimming removed 4 bases at V and 5 bases at J, with 6 bases between. The germline gives CDR1 KGHSH, CDR2 LQKENI. The CDR3 is 11 residues long.

This chain uses TRBV19 with TRBJ2-2, with a tentative D call TRBD1 (6 bases). CDR3 length: 16 residues. V was trimmed by 3 bases and J by 5 bases, leaving 16 bases between them. The germline V gene has CDR1 LNHDA and CDR2 SQIVND (reference sequence). Written as DNA, the CDR3 is TGTGCCAGTAGTATCTTACCGGGACAAGCGACCGGGGAGCTGTTTTTT. It encodes CASSILPGQATGELFF.

This clone was found once. The J gene is TRBJ2-7, the V gene TRBV11-2; 7 positions agree with TRBD2. V gave up 6 bases and J gave up 4 bases; unmatched junction bases: 9. Germline lookup yields CDR1 SGHAT and CDR2 FQNNGV. The CDR3 runs to 14 residues. The CDR3: CASSISRGGYEQYF. The CDR3 DNA follows: TGTGCCAGCAGTATTTCCCGGGGAGGGTACGAGCAGTACTTC.

This clone was detected only a few times. The V call is TRBV15, the J call TRBJ1-5; D is ambiguous. V lost 0 bases and J lost 9, with 6 bases in between. The germline V gene encodes CDR1 LNHNV and CDR2 YYDKDF (reference sequence). The CDR3 covers 12 residues. The CDR3, as DNA: TGTGCCACCAGCAGAGAAATCGGGCCCCAGCATTTT. This sequence encodes CATSREIGPQHF.

The CDR3 is CASSLSGNSNQPQHF. CDR3 DNA sequence: TGTGCCAGCAGTTTATCCGGTAATAGCAATCAGCCCCAGCATTTT. The rearrangement joins TRBV28 to TRBJ1-5; D remains unclear. Germline CDR1 reads MDHEN; CDR2 reads SYDVKM. The length of the CDR3 is 15 residues. Trimming took off 1 base at V and 0 bases at J, with 7 bases between the two ends.

This clone was seen many times. The genes are TRBV7-9 and TRBJ1-2; 8 bases line up with TRBD1. V lost 5 bases and J lost 2; bases outside the gene matches: 10. The CDR3 has 16 amino acids. Germline V gene data show CDR1 as SEHNR and CDR2 as FQNEAQ (reference sequence). The CDR3 coding sequence is TGTGCCAGCAGCCCCCAGTCAGGGGGCCAAAACTATGGCTACACCTTC. Its protein product is CASSPQSGGQNYGYTF.

The rearrangement links TRBV2 to TRBJ2-1; 7 nucleotides align to TRBD2. Germline lookup yields CDR1 SNHLY and CDR2 FYNNEI. J gave up 14 bases and V 4 bases, and 8 bases lay outside the gene matches. The CDR3 runs to 12 residues. In DNA, the CDR3 is TGTGCCAGCAGTGCTCCGGCGGGGGTCGAGTTCTTC. Protein: CASSAPAGVEFF.

Only one count was recorded for this clone. CDR3 nucleotides: TGTGCCAGTAGTAGGACCGGGACAGACTATAATTCACCCCTCCACTTT. Its translation: CASSRTGTDYNSPLHF. The V and J genes are TRBV19 and TRBJ1-6, with TRBD1 identical over 7 bases. The CDR3 spans 16 residues. Per the germline V gene, CDR1 is LNHDA and CDR2 is SQIVND (reference sequence). Trimming cost V 4 bases and J 3 bases; bases outside gene matches: 6.

The chain combines TRBV7-9 with TRBJ1-1, with TRBD1 matching over 8 bases. J was trimmed by 4 bases and V by 4 bases; bases with no gene match: 2. There are 13 residues in the CDR3. Germline CDR1 and CDR2: SEHNR and FQNEAQ (reference sequence). CDR3 protein: CASSSRGRTEAFF. The CDR3 nucleotides read TGTGCCAGCAGCTCCAGGGGGCGCACTGAAGCTTTCTTT.

The chain is built from TRBV19 and TRBJ2-1; 11 nucleotides agree with TRBD2. The CDR3 is 14 amino acids. V shed 3 bases and J 8 bases; nucleotides not matched to a gene: 3. Per the germline V gene, CDR1 is LNHDA and CDR2 is SQIVND (reference sequence). The DNA for the CDR3 is TGTGCCAGTAGTATTGTAGCGGGAGGGGATGAGCAGTTCTTC. This gives the protein CASSIVAGGDEQFF.

The chain carries TRBV29-1 and TRBJ1-5; D remains unclear. This CDR3 comprises 14 residues. With 4 bases removed from V and 1 base from J, the gap between germline ends came to 11 bases. Per germline, CDR1 SQVTM and CDR2 ANQGSEA. CDR3 in amino acids: CSVASSGSNQPQHF. The DNA of the CDR3 is TGCAGCGTTGCCTCGTCGGGGAGCAATCAGCCCCAGCATTTT.